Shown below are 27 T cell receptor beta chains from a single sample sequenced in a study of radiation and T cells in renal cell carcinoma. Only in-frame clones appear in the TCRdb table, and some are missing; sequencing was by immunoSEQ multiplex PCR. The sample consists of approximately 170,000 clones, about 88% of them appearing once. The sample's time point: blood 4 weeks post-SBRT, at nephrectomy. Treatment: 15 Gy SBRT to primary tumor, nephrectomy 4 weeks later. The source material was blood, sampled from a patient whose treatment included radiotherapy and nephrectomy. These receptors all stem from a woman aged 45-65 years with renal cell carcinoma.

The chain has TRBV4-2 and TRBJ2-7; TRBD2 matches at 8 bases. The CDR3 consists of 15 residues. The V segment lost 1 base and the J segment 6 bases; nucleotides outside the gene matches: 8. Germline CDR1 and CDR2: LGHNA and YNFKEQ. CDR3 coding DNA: TGTGCCAGCAGCCAAGTGGAACGGGGGGGAAGCGAGCAGTACTTC. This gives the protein CASSQVERGGSEQYF.

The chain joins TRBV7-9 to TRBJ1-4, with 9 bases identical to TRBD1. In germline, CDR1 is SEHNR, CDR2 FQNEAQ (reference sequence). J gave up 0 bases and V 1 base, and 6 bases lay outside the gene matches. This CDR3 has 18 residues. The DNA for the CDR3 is TGTGCCAGCAGCTTAGGGGACAGGGCACTTGCAACTAATGAAAAACTGTTTTTT. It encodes CASSLGDRALATNEKLFF.

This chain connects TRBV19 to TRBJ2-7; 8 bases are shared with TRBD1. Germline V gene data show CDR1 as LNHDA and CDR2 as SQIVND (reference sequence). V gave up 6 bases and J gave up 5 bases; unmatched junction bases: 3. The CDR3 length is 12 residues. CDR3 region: CASRAGGDEQYF. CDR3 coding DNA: TGTGCCAGTAGGGCAGGGGGCGACGAGCAGTACTTC.

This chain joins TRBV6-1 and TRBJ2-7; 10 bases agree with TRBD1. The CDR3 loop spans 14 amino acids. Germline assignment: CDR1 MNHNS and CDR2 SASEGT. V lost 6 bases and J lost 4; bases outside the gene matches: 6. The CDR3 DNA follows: TGTGCCAGCAGCATCGGGACAGGGGATTACGAGCAGTACTTC. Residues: CASSIGTGDYEQYF.

DNA of the CDR3: TGTGCCAGCAGCTTAGGACAGGGAGGAGGCTACACCTTC. This encodes CASSLGQGGGYTF. V gene TRBV7-6 combines with J gene TRBJ1-2; TRBD1 aligns across 7 bases. The trim removed 1 base at V and 8 bases at J, leaving 4 bases unmatched. The CDR3 extends over 13 amino acids. Germline CDR1 is SGHVS and CDR2 is FNYEAQ. The whole variable domain, remainder taken from reference TRBV7-6 and TRBJ1-2, is GAGVSQSPRYKVTKRGQDVALRCDPISGHVSLYWYRQALGQGPEFLTYFNYEAQQDKSGLPNDRFSAERPEGSISTLTIQRTEQRDSAMYRCASSLGQGGGYTFGSGTRLTVV.

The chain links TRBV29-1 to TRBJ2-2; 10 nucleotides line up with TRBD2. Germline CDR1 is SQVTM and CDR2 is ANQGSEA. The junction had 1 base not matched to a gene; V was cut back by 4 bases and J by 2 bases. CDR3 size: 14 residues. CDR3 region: CSVVAGGNTGELFF. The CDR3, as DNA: TGCAGCGTTGTAGCGGGGGGAAACACCGGGGAGCTGTTTTTT.

CDR3 DNA sequence: TGTGCCAGCAGCTTCGGGCAGGGGTCGAGCACTGAAGCTTTCTTT. Encoded protein: CASSFGQGSSTEAFF. The rearrangement uses TRBV7-9 and TRBJ1-1; the D gene is possibly TRBD1 (6 bases). The CDR3 covers 15 residues. Germline V gene data show CDR1 as SEHNR and CDR2 as FQNEAQ (reference sequence). Trimming took off 3 bases at V and 4 bases at J, with 15 bases between the two ends. The variable domain in full, completed from reference TRBV7-9 and TRBJ1-1, reads DTGVSQNPRHKITKRGQNVTFRCDPISEHNRLYWYRQTLGQGPEFLTYFQNEAQLEKSRLLSDRFSAERPKGSFSTLEIQRTEQGDSAMYLCASSFGQGSSTEAFFGQGTRLTVV.

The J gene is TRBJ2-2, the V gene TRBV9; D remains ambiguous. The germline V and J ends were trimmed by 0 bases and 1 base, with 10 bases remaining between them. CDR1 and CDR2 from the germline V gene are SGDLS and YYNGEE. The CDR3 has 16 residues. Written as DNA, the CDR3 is TGTGCCAGCAGCGTAGCTAGGAGCAAGAACACCGGGGAGCTGTTTTTT. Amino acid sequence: CASSVARSKNTGELFF.

Written as DNA, the CDR3 is TGTGCCACCAGCAGAGGCAGACAGGGGGCGGGAAATGAGCAGTTCTTC. Encoded protein: CATSRGRQGAGNEQFF. The chain combines TRBV15 with TRBJ2-1; 10 bases match TRBD1. The CDR3 is 16 residues long. Looked up from germline, CDR1 is LNHNV and CDR2 is YYDKDF (reference sequence). Trimming took 1 base from V and 7 from J; bases not matched to a gene: 7.

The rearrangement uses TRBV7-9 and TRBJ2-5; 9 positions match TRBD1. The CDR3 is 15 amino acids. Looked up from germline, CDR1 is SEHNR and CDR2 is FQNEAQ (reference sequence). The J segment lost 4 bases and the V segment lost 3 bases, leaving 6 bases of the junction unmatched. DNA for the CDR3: TGTGCCAGCAGCTTGGGGGACAGGGCGTTAGAGACCCAGTACTTC. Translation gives CASSLGDRALETQYF.

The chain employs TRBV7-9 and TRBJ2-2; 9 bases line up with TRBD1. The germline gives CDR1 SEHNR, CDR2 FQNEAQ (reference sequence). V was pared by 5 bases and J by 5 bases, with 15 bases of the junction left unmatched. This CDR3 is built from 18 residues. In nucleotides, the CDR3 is TGTGCCAGCAGCCGGCGTCGACAGGGGGATCCCCCAACCGGGGAGCTGTTTTTT. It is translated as CASSRRRQGDPPTGELFF.

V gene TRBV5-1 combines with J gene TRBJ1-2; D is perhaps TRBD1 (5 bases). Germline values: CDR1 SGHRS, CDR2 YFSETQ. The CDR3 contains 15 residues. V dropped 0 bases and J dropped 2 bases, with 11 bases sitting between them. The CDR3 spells CASSLGGPQNYGYTF. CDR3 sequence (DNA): TGCGCCAGCAGCTTGGGGGGCCCGCAAAACTATGGCTACACCTTC.

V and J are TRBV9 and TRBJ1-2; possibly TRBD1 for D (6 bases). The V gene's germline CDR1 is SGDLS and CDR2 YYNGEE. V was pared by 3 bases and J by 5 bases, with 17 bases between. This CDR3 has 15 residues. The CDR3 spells CASSALTGGRYGYTF. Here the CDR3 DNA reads TGTGCCAGCAGCGCGTTGACAGGTGGCCGATATGGCTACACCTTC. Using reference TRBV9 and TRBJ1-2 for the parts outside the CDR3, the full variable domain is DSGVTQTPKHLITATGQRVTLRCSPRSGDLSVYWYQQSLDQGLQFLIQYYNGEERAKGNILERFSAQQFPDLHSELNLSSLELGDSALYFCASSALTGGRYGYTFGSGTRLTVV.

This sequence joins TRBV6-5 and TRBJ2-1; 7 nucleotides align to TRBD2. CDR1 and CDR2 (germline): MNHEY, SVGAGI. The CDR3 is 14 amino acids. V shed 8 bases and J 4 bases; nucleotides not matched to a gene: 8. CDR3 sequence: CASAKLALYNEQFF. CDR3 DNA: TGTGCCAGCGCTAAACTAGCGCTGTACAATGAGCAGTTCTTC.

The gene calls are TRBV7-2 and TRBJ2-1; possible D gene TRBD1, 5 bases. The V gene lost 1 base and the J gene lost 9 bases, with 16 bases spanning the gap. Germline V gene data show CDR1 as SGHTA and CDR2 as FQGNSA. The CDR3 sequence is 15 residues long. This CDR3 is CASSLGQTLTSEQFF. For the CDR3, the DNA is TGTGCCAGCAGCTTAGGACAGACTCTAACCTCTGAGCAGTTCTTC.

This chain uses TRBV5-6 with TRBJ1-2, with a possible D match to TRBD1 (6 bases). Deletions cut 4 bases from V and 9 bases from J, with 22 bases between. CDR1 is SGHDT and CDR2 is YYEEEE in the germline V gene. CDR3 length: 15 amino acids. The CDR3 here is CASSLGPGVSSRYTF. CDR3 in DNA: TGTGCCAGCAGCCTGGGCCCAGGGGTGTCGAGTCGCTACACCTTC.

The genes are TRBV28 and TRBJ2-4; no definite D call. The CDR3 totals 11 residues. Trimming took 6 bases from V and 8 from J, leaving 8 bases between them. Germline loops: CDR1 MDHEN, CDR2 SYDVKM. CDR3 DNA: TGTGCCAGCAGAGCAGGATACATTCAGTACTTC. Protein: CASRAGYIQYF.

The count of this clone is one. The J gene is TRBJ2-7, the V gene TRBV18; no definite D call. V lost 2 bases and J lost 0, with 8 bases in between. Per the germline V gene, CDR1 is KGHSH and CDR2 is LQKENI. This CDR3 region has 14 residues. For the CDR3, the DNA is TGTGCCAGCTCACCAAAAGGCAGCTCCTACGAGCAGTACTTC. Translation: CASSPKGSSYEQYF.

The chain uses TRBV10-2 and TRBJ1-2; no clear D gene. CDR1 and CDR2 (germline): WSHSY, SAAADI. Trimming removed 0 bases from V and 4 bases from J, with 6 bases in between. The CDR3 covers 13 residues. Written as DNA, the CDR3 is TGCGCCAGCAGTGAGTCGGGTCCCTATGGCTACACCTTC. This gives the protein CASSESGPYGYTF.

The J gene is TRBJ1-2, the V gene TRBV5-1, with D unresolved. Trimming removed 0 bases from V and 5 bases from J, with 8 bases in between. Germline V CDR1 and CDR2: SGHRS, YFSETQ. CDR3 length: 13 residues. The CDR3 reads CASSLDGRYGYTF. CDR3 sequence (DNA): TGCGCCAGCAGCTTGGACGGCCGTTATGGCTACACCTTC.

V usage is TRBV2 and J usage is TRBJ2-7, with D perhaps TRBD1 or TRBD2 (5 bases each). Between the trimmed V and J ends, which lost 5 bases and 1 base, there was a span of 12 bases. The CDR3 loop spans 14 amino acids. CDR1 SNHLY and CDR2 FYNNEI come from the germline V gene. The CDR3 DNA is TGTGCCAGCAGTTCCGGGACGGGATCCTACGAGCAGTACTTC. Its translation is CASSSGTGSYEQYF.

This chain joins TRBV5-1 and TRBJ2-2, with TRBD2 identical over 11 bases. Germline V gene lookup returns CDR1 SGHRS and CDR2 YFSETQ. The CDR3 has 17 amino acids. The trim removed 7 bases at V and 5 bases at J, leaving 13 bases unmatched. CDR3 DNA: TGCGCCAGCGAGTCTAGCGGGGGGAGCGGAGGTACCGGGGAGCTGTTTTTT. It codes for CASESSGGSGGTGELFF.

In DNA form, the CDR3 reads TGTGCCAGCAGCCCGCCCCGGACAGGGGACCTCCTGAGCACAGATACGCAGTATTTT. It yields the protein CASSPPRTGDLLSTDTQYF. The chain has TRBV13 and TRBJ2-3; 9 bases fit TRBD1. Germline V gene data show CDR1 as PRHDT and CDR2 as FYEKMQ (reference sequence). Trimming took 5 bases from V and 0 from J; bases not matched to a gene: 15. The CDR3 spans 19 residues. The full variable domain, rest sourced from reference TRBV13 and TRBJ2-3, is AAGVIQSPRHLIKEKRETATLKCYPIPRHDTVYWYQQGPGQDPQFLISFYEKMQSDKGSIPDRFSAQQFSDYHSELNMSSLELGDSALYFCASSPPRTGDLLSTDTQYFGPGTRLTVL.

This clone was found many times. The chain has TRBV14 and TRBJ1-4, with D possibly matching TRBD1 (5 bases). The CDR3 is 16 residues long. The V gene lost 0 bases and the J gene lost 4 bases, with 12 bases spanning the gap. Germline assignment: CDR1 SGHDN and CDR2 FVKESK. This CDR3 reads CASSQDQGKLNEKLFF. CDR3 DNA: TGTGCCAGCAGCCAAGATCAGGGCAAACTTAATGAAAAACTGTTTTTT. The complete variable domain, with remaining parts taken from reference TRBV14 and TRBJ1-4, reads EAGVTQFPSHSVIEKGQTVTLRCDPISGHDNLYWYRRVMGKEIKFLLHFVKESKQDESGMPNNRFLAERTGGTYSTLKVQPAELEDSGVYFCASSQDQGKLNEKLFFGSGTQLSVL.

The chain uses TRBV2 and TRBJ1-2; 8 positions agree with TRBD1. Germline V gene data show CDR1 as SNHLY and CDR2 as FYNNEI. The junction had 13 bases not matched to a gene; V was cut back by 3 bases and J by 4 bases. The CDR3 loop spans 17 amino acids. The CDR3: CASSEGQARLHPYGYTF. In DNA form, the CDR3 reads TGTGCCAGCAGTGAGGGACAGGCGCGCTTGCACCCCTATGGCTACACCTTC.

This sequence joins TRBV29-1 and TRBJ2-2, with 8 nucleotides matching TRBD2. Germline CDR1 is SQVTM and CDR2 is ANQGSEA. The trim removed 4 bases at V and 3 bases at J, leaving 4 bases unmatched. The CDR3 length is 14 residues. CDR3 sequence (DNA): TGCAGCGTTGGATTAGCGGGGTACACCGGGGAGCTGTTTTTT. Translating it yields CSVGLAGYTGELFF.

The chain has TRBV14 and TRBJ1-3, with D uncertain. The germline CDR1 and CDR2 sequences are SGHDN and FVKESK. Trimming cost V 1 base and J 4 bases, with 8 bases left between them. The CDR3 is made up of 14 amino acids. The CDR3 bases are TGTGCCAGCAGCCAAGTTCCCCGAGGAAACACCATATATTTT. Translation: CASSQVPRGNTIYF.